The 14 T cell receptor beta chains below come from one sample, sequenced in a study of CD8+ T cells in alopecia areata. Noted treatment: oral pan-JAK inhibitor, 5-10 mg twice daily. Sequencing relied on a cDNA template that was reverse transcribed from extracted RNA. Generated by immunoSEQ multiplex PCR, the TCRdb table keeps only in-frame clones and is missing some. The sample has around 210,000 clones, around three fifths seen once. The material was CD4+ T cells sorted from blood, obtained at week 4, from a patient treated with tofacitinib. The receptors come from a human donor with alopecia areata.

The chain is built from TRBV4-1 and TRBJ1-6; 8 nucleotides align to TRBD1. CDR1 and CDR2 from the germline V gene are MGHRA and YSYEKL. CDR3 length: 15 amino acids. The ends lost 0 bases at V and 8 bases at J; junction bases unmatched: 3. CDR3 loop: CASSQEAGGYSPLHF. CDR3 DNA sequence: TGCGCCAGCAGCCAAGAGGCAGGGGGCTATTCACCCCTCCACTTT.

This clone was counted a few times. The chain joins TRBV7-8 to TRBJ1-2; D is unresolved. Germline values: CDR1 SGHVS, CDR2 FQNEAQ. The CDR3 totals 15 residues. V lost 1 base to trimming and J lost 4 bases, with 13 bases between them. CDR3 residues: CASSLEGLGGYGYTF. The CDR3 nucleotides are TGTGCCAGCAGCTTAGAAGGCCTCGGCGGCTATGGCTACACCTTC.

V gene TRBV15 combines with J gene TRBJ2-1; D is perhaps TRBD2 (5 bases). The CDR3 is made up of 17 amino acids. Germline lookup yields CDR1 LNHNV and CDR2 YYDKDF (reference sequence). Deletions cut 3 bases from V and 3 bases from J, with 18 bases between. This CDR3 is CATSRVAKRLIYNEQFF. For the CDR3, the DNA is TGTGCCACCAGCAGGGTAGCCAAGCGGTTGATCTACAATGAGCAGTTCTTC. Full variable domain (remainder filled in from reference TRBV15 and TRBJ2-1): DAMVIQNPRYQVTQFGKPVTLSCSQTLNHNVMYWYQQKSSQAPKLLFHYYDKDFNNEADTPDNFQSRRPNTSFCFLDIRSPGLGDTAMYLCATSRVAKRLIYNEQFFGPGTRLTVL.

This clone was found a few times. The genes are TRBV27 and TRBJ2-5; TRBD2 is a possible D gene (7 bases). Germline CDR1 reads MNHEY; CDR2 reads SMNVEV (reference sequence). This CDR3 has 14 residues. V was cut by 3 bases and J by 3 bases, with 11 bases left in between. The CDR3 DNA sequence: TGTGCCAGCAGTTTGAGGGGGGGGGAAGAGACCCAGTACTTC. It encodes CASSLRGGEETQYF.

This clone has a handful of counts. This chain links TRBV6-1 with TRBJ2-7; D is unclear. The CDR3 has 12 amino acids. Germline CDR1 and CDR2: MNHNS and SASEGT. V was cut by 10 bases and J by 2 bases, with 12 bases left in between. CDR3 loop: CATQDATYEQYF. The DNA for the CDR3 is TGTGCCACCCAGGACGCGACCTACGAGCAGTACTTC.

The chain uses TRBV4-1 and TRBJ2-5, with 7 bases fitting TRBD2. There are 14 residues in the CDR3. Germline-derived CDR1 and CDR2 are MGHRA and YSYEKL. With V trimmed by 6 bases and J by 1 base, 5 bases remained unmatched. This CDR3 is CASRPGTTQETQYF. In DNA, the CDR3 is TGCGCCAGCAGACCCGGGACTACCCAAGAGACCCAGTACTTC.

The V call is TRBV7-2, the J call TRBJ2-3; no clear D. V lost 5 bases, J lost 2 bases, and 8 bases lay in between. Germline CDR1 is SGHTA and CDR2 is FQGNSA. The CDR3 totals 13 residues. CDR3 sequence reads: CASSVDNTDTQYF. The DNA of the CDR3 is TGTGCCAGCAGCGTTGACAACACAGATACGCAGTATTTT.

For this clone: Different DNA sequences within this sample yield the same CDR3. V usage is TRBV4-3 and J usage is TRBJ2-5; perhaps TRBD2 as D (5 bases). Trimming removed 2 bases from V and 5 bases from J, with 12 bases in between. Germline V gene data show CDR1 as LGHNA and CDR2 as YSLEER. This CDR3 is 14 amino acids long. The CDR3, as DNA: TGCGCCAGCAGCCAAACCTCTGGCGGGGAGACCCAGTACTTC. Translated, it gives CASSQTSGGETQYF.

The rearrangement uses TRBV2 and TRBJ2-3; D is perhaps TRBD1 (7 bases). The CDR3 extends over 16 amino acids. Trimming stripped 6 bases from V and 3 bases from J, with 19 bases between. The germline V gene encodes CDR1 SNHLY and CDR2 FYNNEI. The CDR3 sequence is CASSQSGRGRTDTQYF. CDR3 bases: TGTGCCAGCAGCCAGTCGGGCAGGGGGAGGACAGATACGCAGTATTTT.

In DNA, the CDR3 is TGTGCCAGCACCGCCTTGGGGGCAGGGAAGAAAGAGACCCAGTACTTC. It yields the protein CASTALGAGKKETQYF. The chain employs TRBV25-1 and TRBJ2-5, with TRBD1 as a possible D gene (6 bases). The CDR3 has 16 amino acids. Trimming removed 7 bases at V and 3 bases at J, with 21 bases between. Per the germline V gene, CDR1 is MGHDK and CDR2 is SYGVNS.

This chain uses TRBV13 with TRBJ2-7; a possible D gene is TRBD1 (6 bases). Germline CDR1 is PRHDT and CDR2 is FYEKMQ (reference sequence). The CDR3 has 14 residues. The ends were cut back, 0 bases at V and 0 bases at J, with 6 bases in the middle. CDR3 sequence reads: CASSLGDSSYEQYF. As DNA, the CDR3 is TGTGCCAGCAGCTTAGGGGACAGCTCCTACGAGCAGTACTTC.

This chain uses TRBV2 with TRBJ2-7; tentative D call: TRBD2 (6 bases). CDR1 is SNHLY and CDR2 is FYNNEI in the germline V gene. The CDR3 has 12 residues. Trimming shortened V by 8 bases and J by 6 bases, and 14 bases separated the two germline ends. In nucleotides, the CDR3 is TGTGCCAGCGCGGGACCTGGGGGCGAGCAGTACTTC. Its translation: CASAGPGGEQYF.

The chain employs TRBV25-1 and TRBJ2-5; D ambiguous. V gave up 4 bases and J gave up 1 base, with 7 bases separating them. The CDR3 consists of 13 residues. Germline CDR1 is MGHDK and CDR2 is SYGVNS. The CDR3: CASSVDPQETQYF. CDR3 DNA: TGTGCCAGCAGTGTGGACCCCCAAGAGACCCAGTACTTC.

This clone was observed a handful of times. The chain employs TRBV30 and TRBJ1-1; D ambiguous. Deletions cut 0 bases from V and 5 bases from J, with 7 bases between. The CDR3 consists of 12 residues. The germline gives CDR1 GTSNPN, CDR2 SVGIG (reference sequence). CDR3 region: CAWSVERTEAFF. The CDR3 DNA sequence: TGTGCCTGGAGTGTAGAGAGGACTGAAGCTTTCTTT.